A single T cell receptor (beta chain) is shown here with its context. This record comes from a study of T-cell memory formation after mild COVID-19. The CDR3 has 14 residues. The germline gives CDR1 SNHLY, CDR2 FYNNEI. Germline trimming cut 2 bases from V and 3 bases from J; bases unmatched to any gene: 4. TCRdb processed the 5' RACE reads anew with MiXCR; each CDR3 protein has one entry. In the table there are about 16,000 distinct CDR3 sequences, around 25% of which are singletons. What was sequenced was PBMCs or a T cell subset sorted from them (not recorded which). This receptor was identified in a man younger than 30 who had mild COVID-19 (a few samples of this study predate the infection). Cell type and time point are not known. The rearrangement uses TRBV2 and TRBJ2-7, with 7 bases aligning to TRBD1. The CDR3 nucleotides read TGTGCCAGCAGTGAACCCAGGGGGAACTACGAGCAGTACGTC. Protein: CASSEPRGNYEQYV.